The 18 T cell receptor beta chains in this list originate from one sample, sequenced in a study of T-cell memory formation after mild COVID-19. One entry per CDR3 protein, called by TCRdb with MiXCR from the 5' RACE reads. Of more than 350,000 distinct CDR3 sequences listed, 21% are singletons. What was sequenced was PBMCs or a T cell subset sorted from them (not recorded which). These receptors all come from an adult woman who had mild COVID-19 (a few samples of this study predate the infection). Cell type and time point are not known.

This chain links TRBV6-5 with TRBJ1-2; D unclear. V was clipped by 6 bases and J by 7 bases, with 18 bases between them. The germline CDR1 and CDR2 sequences are MNHEY and SVGAGI. CDR3 length: 14 amino acids. For the CDR3, the DNA is TGTGCCAGCAGAACCCCGCGGGTGTTCGGTGGCTACACCTTC. This codes for CASRTPRVFGGYTF.

This clonotype has just a few counts. The chain is built from TRBV20-1 and TRBJ1-6; 9 nucleotides agree with TRBD1. Trimming at V came to 5 bases and at J to 7 bases, leaving 3 bases not matched to a gene. Germline V lookup: CDR1 DFQATT, CDR2 SNEGSKA (reference sequence). This CDR3 is 13 amino acids long. Here the CDR3 reads CSAEQGANSPLHF. The CDR3 region has the DNA TGCAGTGCTGAACAGGGGGCAAATTCACCCCTCCACTTT.

The rearrangement links TRBV7-9 to TRBJ2-7; D might be TRBD1 or TRBD2, each matching 5 bases. The germline V gene encodes CDR1 SEHNR and CDR2 FQNEAQ (reference sequence). The CDR3 runs 14 residues. The V gene lost 1 base and the J gene lost 3 bases, with 10 bases spanning the gap. CDR3 sequence reads: CASSLEGTDYEQYF. Here the CDR3 DNA reads TGTGCCAGCAGCTTAGAAGGGACGGACTACGAGCAGTACTTC.

The CDR3 region is CASSWTGKAYEQYF. The CDR3 DNA reads as TGTGCCAGCAGTTGGACAGGGAAGGCCTACGAGCAGTACTTC. V and J are TRBV12-3 or TRBV12-4 and TRBJ2-7; 8 bases line up with TRBD1. The CDR3 extends over 14 amino acids. V shed 4 bases, J shed 2 bases, and the junction held 4 bases outside the gene matches.

This clonotype was counted between two and nine times. In DNA, the CDR3 is TGTGCCAGCAGCACGGGGGGAACCGGGGAGCTGTTTTTT. This sequence encodes CASSTGGTGELFF. This rearrangement joins TRBV7-8 to TRBJ2-2; 7 positions agree with TRBD2. The V gene's germline CDR1 is SGHVS and CDR2 FQNEAQ. The junction had 2 bases not matched to a gene; V was cut back by 5 bases and J by 5 bases. This CDR3 comprises 13 residues.

This clonotype occurred a few times. CDR3 in DNA: TGTGCCAGCTCACCCCCCACTAGCGGGAGGAGAACAGATACGCAGTATTTT. It is translated as CASSPPTSGRRTDTQYF. The chain couples TRBV18 to TRBJ2-3, with 12 bases that match TRBD2. The CDR3 sequence is 17 residues long. V trimming: 3 bases; J trimming: 3 bases; junction bases outside the gene matches: 7. Germline assignment: CDR1 KGHSH and CDR2 LQKENI.

This chain uses TRBV7-2 with TRBJ2-1, with 9 bases that match TRBD1. The CDR3 extends over 15 amino acids. V was clipped by 6 bases and J by 8 bases; unmatched bases: 11. CDR1 SGHTA and CDR2 FQGNSA come from the germline V gene. CDR3 loop: CASRIHWDREDEQFF. CDR3 coding DNA: TGTGCCAGCAGAATCCATTGGGACAGGGAGGATGAGCAGTTCTTC.

The V and J genes are TRBV6-5 and TRBJ1-2; D is uncertain. The CDR3 is made up of 17 amino acids. Trimming took 0 bases from V and 2 from J, leaving 16 bases between them. The germline V gene encodes CDR1 MNHEY and CDR2 SVGAGI. CDR3 nucleotide sequence: TGTGCCAGCAGTTACTCGACACTGGGTAGTGGAAACTATGGCTACACCTTC. Translation gives CASSYSTLGSGNYGYTF.

This chain links TRBV29-1 with TRBJ1-2, with 7 bases that match TRBD1. Per germline, CDR1 SQVTM and CDR2 ANQGSEA. The CDR3 runs 16 residues. After removal of 0 bases from V and 5 bases from J, the junction contained 12 bases not matched to a gene. The CDR3 is CSVEDRSGTARYGYTF. In nucleotides, the CDR3 is TGCAGCGTTGAAGATCGAAGCGGGACAGCCCGTTATGGCTACACCTTC.

The chain uses TRBV6-2 or TRBV6-3 and TRBJ2-4, with 8 nucleotides matching TRBD1. Per germline, CDR1 MNHEY and CDR2 SVGEGT. With V trimmed by 5 bases and J by 1 base, 10 bases remained unmatched. The CDR3 has 17 amino acids. CDR3 region: CASSKGYRGSAKNIQYF. The DNA for the CDR3 is TGTGCCAGCAGTAAGGGGTACAGGGGGAGCGCCAAAAACATTCAGTACTTC.

This clonotype was observed a few times. The CDR3 sequence is CASSPDLGGEQYF. The CDR3 DNA follows: TGTGCCAGCTCACCTGACCTGGGGGGGGAGCAGTACTTC. V and J are TRBV18 and TRBJ2-7, with 7 nucleotides matching TRBD2. With V trimmed by 3 bases and J by 7 bases, 6 bases remained unmatched. The CDR3 runs to 13 residues. Germline V gene sequence: CDR1 KGHSH, CDR2 LQKENI.

This clonotype was seen only a few times. The gene calls are TRBV5-1 and TRBJ2-2; D is possibly TRBD1 (6 bases). Germline CDR1 and CDR2: SGHRS and YFSETQ. V was clipped by 4 bases and J by 5 bases, with 18 bases between them. The CDR3 totals 16 residues. CDR3 DNA sequence: TGCGCCAGCAGCGTGGTCGGGACACCTAAGACCGGGGAGCTGTTTTTT. Translated: CASSVVGTPKTGELFF.

This clonotype was seen at least ten times. CDR3 DNA sequence: TGTGCCAGCAGCTTAGATCGCGGCAGGGGCTCTGGAAACACCATATATTTT. Protein product: CASSLDRGRGSGNTIYF. J is TRBJ1-3 and V is TRBV11-2, with D possibly being TRBD1 (6 bases). V gave up 0 bases and J gave up 0 bases, with 12 bases separating them. Germline CDR1 is SGHAT and CDR2 is FQNNGV. The CDR3 sequence is 17 residues long. Full variable domain (remainder filled in from reference TRBV11-2 and TRBJ1-3): EAGVAQSPRYKIIEKRQSVAFWCNPISGHATLYWYQQILGQGPKLLIQFQNNGVVDDSQLPKDRFSAERLKGVDSTLKIQPAKLEDSAVYLCASSLDRGRGSGNTIYFGEGSWLTVV.

The J gene is TRBJ1-3, the V gene TRBV2, with D maybe TRBD1 (6 bases). The CDR3 sequence is 14 residues long. Trimming cost V 6 bases and J 0 bases, with 9 bases left between them. Germline CDR1 SNHLY, CDR2 FYNNEI. The CDR3 sequence is CASRRQDSGNTIYF. The CDR3 nucleotides are TGTGCCAGCAGACGACAGGACTCTGGAAACACCATATATTTT.

This clonotype was observed a few times. This sequence joins TRBV4-2 and TRBJ2-1; D remains unclear. Germline V gene lookup returns CDR1 LGHNA and CDR2 YNFKEQ. V lost 0 bases, J lost 3 bases, and 9 bases lay in between. This CDR3 has 15 amino acids. In DNA form, the CDR3 reads TGTGCCAGCAGCCAAGATCGTGCAAGCTACAATGAGCAGTTCTTC. Its translation: CASSQDRASYNEQFF.

This chain links TRBV19 with TRBJ1-2; 12 nucleotides agree with TRBD1. CDR3 length: 19 amino acids. Per the germline V gene, CDR1 is LNHDA and CDR2 is SQIVND (reference sequence). V lost 3 bases and J lost 6; bases outside the gene matches: 17. The DNA for the CDR3 is TGTGCCAGTAGTATGGCTGCCTTGCGGGACAGGGGGCGAAAGGATGGCTACACCTTC. Translating it yields CASSMAALRDRGRKDGYTF.

V gene TRBV5-1 combines with J gene TRBJ2-1; 10 bases fit TRBD1. The J call may be incorrect, as the DNA end agrees better with TRBJ2-7. The V gene's germline CDR1 is SGHRS and CDR2 YFSETQ. This CDR3 is built from 16 residues. This chain's CDR3 is CASSLVGTGDYNEQYF. For the CDR3, the DNA is TGCGCCAGCAGCTTGGTCGGGACAGGGGACTACAATGAGCAGTACTTC.

This clonotype was recorded at least ten times. This sequence joins TRBV5-6 and TRBJ2-4, with 8 bases that match TRBD1. Trimming took 4 bases from V and 0 from J; bases not matched to a gene: 3. The length of the CDR3 is 15 residues. Germline V gene lookup returns CDR1 SGHDT and CDR2 YYEEEE. The CDR3 DNA is TGTGCCAGCAGCCCAGACAGGGGAGCCAAAAACATTCAGTACTTC. The encoded protein is CASSPDRGAKNIQYF.